One and the same sample provided the 25 T cell receptor beta chains below, sequenced in a study of cytomegalovirus exposure and HLA in healthy donors. This PCR relied on a set of 60 Vbeta primers and 13 Jbeta primers. Sequenced by immunoSEQ multiplex PCR; TCRdb stores in-frame clones only, minus some. The table records tens of thousands of clones, about 77% of them present only once. Sequenced material: PBMCs. All receptors derive from a male donor in good health and CMV-seropositive.

The chain recombines TRBV7-2 with TRBJ2-7; D ambiguous. This CDR3 has 15 residues. Trimming stripped 5 bases from V and 2 bases from J, with 16 bases between. The germline gives CDR1 SGHTA, CDR2 FQGNSA. CDR3 nucleotide sequence: TGTGCCAGCAGCCGACGCGGCGGCAACGCCTACGAGCAGTACTTC. Amino acid sequence: CASSRRGGNAYEQYF.

The rearrangement joins TRBV6-5 to TRBJ2-1, with 7 bases lining up with TRBD2. The J segment lost 9 bases and the V segment lost 0 bases, leaving 8 bases of the junction unmatched. CDR1 and CDR2 from the germline V gene are MNHEY and SVGAGI. The CDR3 contains 15 residues. The CDR3 coding sequence is TGTGCCAGCAGTTACTCAGGACTAGTTATGGGTGAGCAGTTCTTC. Translation gives CASSYSGLVMGEQFF.

This clone was seen a handful of times. The CDR3 protein is CASSEGTGYNSPLHF. CDR3 coding DNA: TGTGCCAGCAGTGAGGGGACAGGGTACAATTCACCCCTCCACTTT. The chain has TRBV6-1 and TRBJ1-6; 9 positions agree with TRBD1. The germline V gene encodes CDR1 MNHNS and CDR2 SASEGT. Trimming at V came to 3 bases and at J to 7 bases, leaving 4 bases not matched to a gene. This CDR3 comprises 15 residues.

The rearrangement links TRBV30 to TRBJ1-5; no reliable D call. Germline loops: CDR1 GTSNPN, CDR2 SVGIG (reference sequence). The CDR3 is 15 residues long. V was trimmed by 4 bases and J by 4 bases, leaving 17 bases between them. The chain's CDR3 is CAWTSADQRNQPQHF. As DNA, the CDR3 is TGTGCCTGGACCTCGGCAGACCAGCGGAATCAGCCCCAGCATTTT.

The chain links TRBV27 to TRBJ1-2, with 8 positions matching TRBD1. The V segment lost 4 bases and the J segment 5 bases; nucleotides outside the gene matches: 6. This CDR3 contains 14 residues. Germline CDR1 and CDR2: MNHEY and SMNVEV (reference sequence). CDR3 loop: CASSYGQGGYGYTF. Written as DNA, the CDR3 is TGTGCCAGCAGTTACGGACAGGGTGGATATGGCTACACCTTC.

This chain joins TRBV5-1 and TRBJ1-2; D gene unclear. The V end lost 4 bases, the J end lost 7 bases, and 11 bases lay between the germline ends. This CDR3 comprises 12 residues. Germline CDR1 is SGHRS and CDR2 is YFSETQ. The CDR3 coding sequence is TGCGCCAGCAGCCGCGGGGTGGGTGGCTACACCTTC. This gives the protein CASSRGVGGYTF.

This CDR3 is CASSILAGVIGEQFF. For the CDR3, the DNA is TGTGCCAGTAGTATTCTCGCAGGGGTCATCGGTGAGCAGTTCTTC. The chain joins TRBV19 to TRBJ2-1; weak D call: TRBD1 (6 bases). The CDR3 totals 15 residues. The germline V gene has CDR1 LNHDA and CDR2 SQIVND (reference sequence). V was pared by 3 bases and J by 9 bases, with 18 bases between.

The chain carries TRBV10-2 and TRBJ1-5; D is ambiguous. Looked up from germline, CDR1 is WSHSY and CDR2 is SAAADI. This CDR3 has 12 residues. Trimming shortened V by 3 bases and J by 8 bases, and 8 bases separated the two germline ends. CDR3: CASSELRKPQHF. As DNA, the CDR3 is TGCGCCAGCAGTGAACTTAGAAAGCCCCAGCATTTT.

The DNA of the CDR3 is TGTGCCAGCAGCTTAGTCAGGGTCAACGGGGAGCTGTTTTTT. The encoded protein is CASSLVRVNGELFF. The chain uses TRBV7-8 and TRBJ2-2; tentative D call: TRBD1 (5 bases). V was pared by 1 base and J by 7 bases, with 10 bases between. Germline V gene lookup returns CDR1 SGHVS and CDR2 FQNEAQ. The CDR3 consists of 14 residues.

This clone has just a few counts. The chain joins TRBV5-1 to TRBJ2-5; a possible D gene is TRBD2 (6 bases). Near its end, the DNA agrees better with TRBJ2-7, so the J call may be wrong. Germline-derived CDR1 and CDR2 are SGHRS and YFSETQ. This CDR3 spans 17 amino acids. CDR3 sequence (DNA): TGCGCCAGCAGCCCGGGTATTGGGGTTACTAGCCACTACGAGCAGTACTTC. Encoded protein: CASSPGIGVTSHYEQYF.

The chain has TRBV11-2 and TRBJ2-4; possibly TRBD2 for D (6 bases). Germline CDR1 and CDR2: SGHAT and FQNNGV. CDR3 length: 14 amino acids. Trimming stripped 3 bases from V and 6 bases from J, with 12 bases between. CDR3 in DNA: TGTGCCAGCAGCTTTCGGAGGGAGAGAAACATTCAGTACTTC. Its translation is CASSFRRERNIQYF.

V usage is TRBV2 and J usage is TRBJ2-7; 8 positions agree with TRBD1. From germline, CDR1 is SNHLY and CDR2 FYNNEI. The V and J ends lost 4 bases and 5 bases, in that order; junction bases with no gene match: 10. The CDR3 length is 15 residues. The DNA of the CDR3 is TGTGCCAGCAGTGCGGGGACAGGCTTCGTCCACGAGCAGTACTTC. Translation: CASSAGTGFVHEQYF.

V and J are TRBV7-9 and TRBJ2-1; 13 nucleotides agree with TRBD2. This CDR3 is 17 amino acids long. CDR1 is SEHNR, CDR2 FQNEAQ, per germline (reference sequence). V was pared by 3 bases and J by 3 bases, with 5 bases of the junction left unmatched. CDR3: CASSFGTSGKFYNEQFF. The CDR3 coding sequence is TGTGCCAGCAGCTTTGGGACTAGCGGGAAATTCTACAATGAGCAGTTCTTC.

The CDR3 is CASSFRGMSYNEQFF. Here the CDR3 DNA reads TGTGCCAGCAGTTTCAGGGGGATGTCCTACAATGAGCAGTTCTTC. The J gene is TRBJ2-1, the V gene TRBV28; 7 bases are a match to TRBD1. Germline V gives CDR1 MDHEN, CDR2 SYDVKM. CDR3 size: 15 residues. V shed 3 bases, J shed 1 base, and the junction held 3 bases outside the gene matches. The full variable domain, rest sourced from reference TRBV28 and TRBJ2-1, is DVKVTQSSRYLVKRTGEKVFLECVQDMDHENMFWYRQDPGLGLRLIYFSYDVKMKEKGDIPEGYSVSREKKERFSLILESASTNQTSMYLCASSFRGMSYNEQFFGPGTRLTVL.

This chain connects TRBV28 to TRBJ1-2; no clear D gene. The CDR3 totals 13 residues. Germline V gene data show CDR1 as MDHEN and CDR2 as SYDVKM. V was shortened by 6 bases and J by 8 bases, with 16 bases between the two germline ends. Here the CDR3 reads CASRPTEILGYTF. The CDR3 coding sequence is TGTGCCAGCAGACCCACGGAGATATTAGGCTACACCTTC.

The gene calls are TRBV6-6 and TRBJ1-2; 7 bases line up with TRBD1. The V and J ends lost 4 bases and 2 bases, in that order; junction bases with no gene match: 4. The CDR3 totals 14 residues. CDR1 and CDR2 from the germline V gene are MNHNY and SVGAGI (reference sequence). The CDR3 sequence is CASSSNRGNYGYTF. The DNA for the CDR3 is TGTGCCAGCAGTTCCAACAGGGGAAACTATGGCTACACCTTC.

This chain connects TRBV5-1 to TRBJ1-1, with D possibly TRBD1 on 5 matching bases. V was shortened by 4 bases and J by 2 bases, with 15 bases between the two germline ends. The CDR3 runs 15 residues. In germline, CDR1 is SGHRS, CDR2 YFSETQ. This CDR3 is CASSEMDGTNTEAFF. The CDR3 nucleotides read TGCGCCAGCAGCGAAATGGACGGGACTAACACTGAAGCTTTCTTT. Full variable domain (remainder filled in from reference TRBV5-1 and TRBJ1-1): KAGVTQTPRYLIKTRGQQVTLSCSPISGHRSVSWYQQTPGQGLQFLFEYFSETQRNKGNFPGRFSGRQFSNSRSEMNVSTLELGDSALYLCASSEMDGTNTEAFFGQGTRLTVV.

This rearrangement joins TRBV7-8 to TRBJ1-5; no firm D call. This CDR3 contains 13 residues. Trimming took 4 bases from V and 5 from J, leaving 9 bases between them. Germline V gives CDR1 SGHVS, CDR2 FQNEAQ. DNA of the CDR3: TGTGCCAGCAGCTCAGATCGGGATCAGCCCCAGCATTTT. Protein: CASSSDRDQPQHF.

The chain employs TRBV9 and TRBJ2-3; a possible D gene is TRBD1 (6 bases). V lost 0 bases and J lost 2, with 13 bases in between. Germline V gene sequence: CDR1 SGDLS, CDR2 YYNGEE. The CDR3 loop spans 16 amino acids. The CDR3 nucleotides are TGTGCCAGCAGCGTAGGTCCAGGGGTGGACACAGATACGCAGTATTTT. This codes for CASSVGPGVDTDTQYF.

The rearrangement links TRBV27 to TRBJ2-7; 8 nucleotides align to TRBD1. Unmatched junction bases numbered 5, after V lost 2 bases and J lost 2 bases. The CDR3 sequence is 15 residues long. CDR1 is MNHEY and CDR2 is SMNVEV in the germline V gene (reference sequence). The chain's CDR3 is CASSLRDRLAYEQYF. The CDR3 DNA follows: TGTGCCAGCAGTTTAAGGGACAGGTTGGCCTACGAGCAGTACTTC.

The sample holds one count of this clone. The genes are TRBV6-1 and TRBJ2-3; 8 nucleotides agree with TRBD1. V was pared by 4 bases and J by 6 bases, with 15 bases of the junction left unmatched. There are 17 residues in the CDR3. Germline CDR1 MNHNS, CDR2 SASEGT. CDR3 coding DNA: TGTGCCAGCAGTGGGGGCCACGGGACAGGCGTGGGCGATACGCAGTATTTT. Its translation: CASSGGHGTGVGDTQYF.

The V and J genes are TRBV29-1 and TRBJ1-2; 9 bases fit TRBD1. This CDR3 has 13 residues. After removal of 4 bases from V and 4 bases from J, the junction contained 4 bases not matched to a gene. Germline CDR1 reads SQVTM; CDR2 reads ANQGSEA. The CDR3 protein is CSVAKTGGYGYTF. Here the CDR3 DNA reads TGCAGCGTTGCAAAGACAGGGGGCTATGGCTACACCTTC.

V gene TRBV6-1 combines with J gene TRBJ2-1; TRBD2 matches 7 bases. CDR1 is MNHNS, CDR2 SASEGT, per germline. V trimming: 8 bases; J trimming: 5 bases; junction bases outside the gene matches: 6. The CDR3 consists of 13 residues. This chain's CDR3 is CASCYGGDNEQFF. In nucleotides, the CDR3 is TGTGCCAGCTGCTATGGGGGGGACAATGAGCAGTTCTTC.

The chain couples TRBV19 to TRBJ2-3; tentatively, D is TRBD2 (6 bases). Germline V gene lookup returns CDR1 LNHDA and CDR2 SQIVND (reference sequence). The CDR3 loop spans 15 amino acids. Trimming removed 3 bases at V and 2 bases at J, with 12 bases between. The CDR3 reads CASSIGGAPTDTQYF. DNA for the CDR3: TGTGCCAGTAGTATTGGAGGGGCCCCCACAGATACGCAGTATTTT.

The table lists this clone with a few counts. The V call is TRBV6-4, the J call TRBJ1-6; D unresolved. V lost 6 bases and J 3 bases, leaving 6 bases between the germline ends. From germline, CDR1 is MRHNA and CDR2 SNTAGT. The CDR3 totals 13 residues. The CDR3 DNA reads as TGTGCCAGCAGACAGAACTATAATTCACCCCTCCACTTT. Its translation is CASRQNYNSPLHF.